This T cell receptor beta chain was recovered during a study of blood T cell repertoires in COVID-19. Enrollment of patients from Seattle took place during active infection, with longitudinal follow-up. The CDR3 covers 16 residues. Germline values: CDR1 SGHDT, CDR2 YYEEEE. V was clipped by 2 bases and J by 1 base, with 15 bases between them. Sequencing used immunoSEQ multiplex PCR; TCRdb keeps in-frame clones, though not all of them. The table records 170,000 or so clones, roughly 83% of them present only once. This TCR derives from a woman aged 35 to 49 with COVID-19, enrolled during active disease. The sequenced sample consisted of peripheral blood. The chain combines TRBV5-6 with TRBJ1-1, with a possible D match to TRBD1 (5 bases). The CDR3: CASSLLLGTENTEAFF. The CDR3 bases are TGTGCCAGCAGCTTACTTCTTGGGACTGAGAACACTGAAGCTTTCTTT.